These T cell receptor beta chains were read from a single sample in a study of T cells in Graves' hyperthyroidism and ophthalmopathy. One entry per CDR3 protein results from TCRdb running MiXCR on the multiplex PCR reads. The sample consists of approximately 400,000 distinct CDR3 sequences, around 25% of them appearing once. The sequenced material came from blood. Receptors were obtained from a man aged 45-60 years with Graves' hyperthyroidism. Each CDR3 is given with its conserved first and last residue. D genes are given only for firm matches. Not all rows give a size; the values are once, few, many and, for expanded clones, a class.

CDR3nt,CDR3aa,j_gene,abundance,v_gene,d_gene
TGTGCCAGTAGTTGGCCCTCCGGGGCCTCCTACAATGAGCAGTTCTTC,CASSWPSGASYNEQFF,TRBJ2-1,-,TRBV19,-
TGTGCCAGCCGAGGACAGGGGGACGCTGAAGCTTTCTTT,CASRGQGDAEAFF,TRBJ1-1,-,TRBV25-1,TRBD1
TGTGCCAGCAGGTCGGCAGGGCTTGAAGGGACCCAGTACTTC,CASRSAGLEGTQYF,TRBJ2-5,few,TRBV6-1,-
TGTGCCAGCAGTGCCAGCCTGGGTGGCGAGCAGTACTTC,CASSASLGGEQYF,TRBJ2-7,few,TRBV6-1,-
TGTGCCAGCAGTTCCCTCGACAGGGGGGAGACCGGGGAGCTGTTTTTT,CASSSLDRGETGELFF,TRBJ2-2,many,TRBV28,TRBD1
TGCGCCAGCAGCCCCGCTCAGCCTAACACTGAAGCTTTCTTT,CASSPAQPNTEAFF,TRBJ1-1,few,TRBV10-1,-
TGTGCCAGCAGCCAAGACCCTAGCGGTGAGCAGTTCTTC,CASSQDPSGEQFF,TRBJ2-1,-,TRBV3-1,TRBD2
TGTGCCAGCAGTCCGGGCCGGGACACACAAGAGACCCAGTACTTC,CASSPGRDTQETQYF,TRBJ2-5,many,TRBV12-3/TRBV12-4,-
TGTGCCAGCAGCCGAGATGAGGTCCCAGATACGCAGTATTTT,CASSRDEVPDTQYF,TRBJ2-3,few,TRBV9,-
TGTGCCAGCAGCCCCATTACAGGGGGCTATGGCTACACCTTC,CASSPITGGYGYTF,TRBJ1-2,-,TRBV3-1,TRBD1
TGCAGTGCTAGCCAACAGGGGGCGGGGGATGGCTACACCTTC,CSASQQGAGDGYTF,TRBJ1-2,few,TRBV20-1,TRBD1
TGTGCCAGCATGACTAGCGGGAGATCAAATGAGCAGTTCTTC,CASMTSGRSNEQFF,TRBJ2-1,-,TRBV6-1,TRBD2
TGTGCCAGCAGAGGGGGACACCCTGGGTCCAACTCCGAGCAGTACTTC,CASRGGHPGSNSEQYF,TRBJ2-7,many,TRBV12-3/TRBV12-4,-
TGTGCCAGCACTAATCTAGCGGGGGCCTTCAGTGAGCAGTTCTTC,CASTNLAGAFSEQFF,TRBJ2-1,-,TRBV12-3/TRBV12-4,TRBD2
TGTGCCAGCAGCCTTGAAGGACTAGCGGGAATACGGGGGGAGCTGTTTTTT,CASSLEGLAGIRGELFF,TRBJ2-2,-,TRBV7-3,TRBD2
TGTGCCAGTAGTATGACCCCGGGGTCGGGGTACTATGGCTACACCTTC,CASSMTPGSGYYGYTF,TRBJ1-2,-,TRBV19,-
TGTGCCAGCAGACTTCCTCGGGGTCTGGATTTTGAGCAGTTCTTC,CASRLPRGLDFEQFF,TRBJ2-1,many,TRBV28,-
TGTGCCAGCACCGCGGACAGGGTCGGGACCCAGTACTTC,CASTADRVGTQYF,TRBJ2-5,few,TRBV12-3/TRBV12-4,TRBD1
TGCAGTGCTAGAGGACTTCTCCAGGGGACGGCCAAAAACATTCAGTACTTC,CSARGLLQGTAKNIQYF,TRBJ2-4,-,TRBV20-1,-
TGTGCCAGCAGTTACTCGAAAGGGACAGGGGGCACGGTCGGGGAGCTGTTTTTT,CASSYSKGTGGTVGELFF,TRBJ2-2,few,TRBV6-5,TRBD1
TGTGCCAGCATAGTAGGGCCAGGGGCGGCCTTAAGCTCCTACAATGAGCAGTTCTTC,CASIVGPGAALSSYNEQFF,TRBJ2-1,few,TRBV2,-
TGTGCCACCTCAAACACTGAAGCTTTCTTT,CATSNTEAFF,TRBJ1-1,many,TRBV28,-
TGTGCCAGCTCACCGGAACGTGACTATGGCTACACCTTC,CASSPERDYGYTF,TRBJ1-2,few,TRBV18,-
TGTGCCAGCAGCTTGGGGGCGGGACAGCTGTGGAAGTACTTC,CASSLGAGQLWKYF,TRBJ2-5,few,TRBV5-6,-
TGTGCCAGCAGTTTAAGAGGTCTGAAAGAGACCCAGTACTTC,CASSLRGLKETQYF,TRBJ2-5,-,TRBV12-3/TRBV12-4,-
TGTGCCAGCAGCCAAGATAGGGATAGAGCGGGAGGGCCCCACGGGGAGCTGTTTTTT,CASSQDRDRAGGPHGELFF,TRBJ2-2,few,TRBV14,TRBD2
TGTGCGAGCTCTTCTCCGGGGACAGGGGCGGTTGAAGCTTTCTTT,CASSSPGTGAVEAFF,TRBJ1-1,-,TRBV2,TRBD1
TGTGCCAGCAGCTTAACGCGGGGACCTGATAGTGGCTACACCTTC,CASSLTRGPDSGYTF,TRBJ1-2,few,TRBV11-2,-
TGTGCCATCCGGGACAGTAGAAACACTGAAGCTTTCTTT,CAIRDSRNTEAFF,TRBJ1-1,-,TRBV10-3,TRBD1
TGTGCCAGCAGTGCAATTCCGACACCTCCCAGCAATCAGCCCCAGCATTTT,CASSAIPTPPSNQPQHF,TRBJ1-5,-,TRBV6-1,-
TGTGCCAGCAGCCATGGGACAGGGGTGAACGGGGAGCTGTTTTTT,CASSHGTGVNGELFF,TRBJ2-2,-,TRBV7-9,TRBD1
TGCAGTGCTAGAGATAAGGCGGACTCGAATCAGCCCCAGCATTTT,CSARDKADSNQPQHF,TRBJ1-5,-,TRBV20-1,-
TGTGCCAGCAGTTACTCGACTTCCCTCGGGAGGGCTGGGGCCAACGTCCTGACTTTC,CASSYSTSLGRAGANVLTF,TRBJ2-6,-,TRBV6-2/TRBV6-3,TRBD2
TGTGCCAGCAAGAAGGACAGCCTAACTGAAGCTTTCTTT,CASKKDSLTEAFF,TRBJ1-1,-,TRBV7-3,-
TGTGCCAGCGCGCGGGAGTGGGGCAATGAGCAGTTCTTC,CASAREWGNEQFF,TRBJ2-1,few,TRBV2,TRBD2
TGTGCCAGCAGTGACAGCGGATCCCCGACAGATACGCAGTATTTT,CASSDSGSPTDTQYF,TRBJ2-3,-,TRBV25-1,-
TGTGCCAGCAGTTACTCCGCCCGACCTGCCTATGGCTACACCTTC,CASSYSARPAYGYTF,TRBJ1-2,many,TRBV6-2/TRBV6-3,-
TGTGCCAGCTCACCACGAAGGGGGAGCACCGGGGAGCTGTTTTTT,CASSPRRGSTGELFF,TRBJ2-2,-,TRBV18,-
TGTGCCAGCAGCACATATAACGGCGGCAATCAGCCCCAGCATTTT,CASSTYNGGNQPQHF,TRBJ1-5,many,TRBV28,-
TGTGCCAGCAGTTTATTTTCGGGGGCTAGGTCCTACGAGCAGTACTTC,CASSLFSGARSYEQYF,TRBJ2-7,few,TRBV28,-
TGCGCCAGCAGCTTGGGAACAGGGCTCACTGAAGCTTTCTTT,CASSLGTGLTEAFF,TRBJ1-1,few,TRBV5-1,-
TGCGCCAGCAGCCCACGACAGGGGAAGGACCAGCCCCAGCATTTT,CASSPRQGKDQPQHF,TRBJ1-5,-,TRBV5-1,TRBD1